The TCR beta chain described here comes from a study of CXCR3-negative and CXCR3-positive naive CD8 T cells. A word on this clonotype: The antigen remains undetermined.

Study results and limitations: TCR interaction strength was inferred from TRB CDR3 physicochemistry, as CD5 matched across naive subsets. Most assays were run on fresh PBMCs (CXCR3 expression partially decreased after cryopreservation).

The CDR3 runs to 15 residues. Germline CDR1 and CDR2: SEHNR and FQNEAQ (reference sequence). Naive CD8+ T lymphocytes were specified as CD45RO-CCR7+CD27+CD95-. The libraries of TRB cDNA were constructed through 5' RACE using UMI labels. After re-calling the 5' RACE reads, TCRdb lists one entry per CDR3 protein, DNA absent. This table holds about 130,000 distinct CDR3 sequences. This sequence originates from a human donor in good health. Some clones in this sample may be carry-over from other donors' samples. The V gene is TRBV7-9, the J gene TRBJ1-5; TCRdb's D call of TRBD1 is untestable without DNA. The source material was naive CXCR3- CD8+ T cells from blood. The subset: CD45RO-CCR7+CD27+CD95- naive CD8+ T cells lacking CXCR3 (TNR3-). CDR3 amino acids: CASSLEPWGNQPQHF.